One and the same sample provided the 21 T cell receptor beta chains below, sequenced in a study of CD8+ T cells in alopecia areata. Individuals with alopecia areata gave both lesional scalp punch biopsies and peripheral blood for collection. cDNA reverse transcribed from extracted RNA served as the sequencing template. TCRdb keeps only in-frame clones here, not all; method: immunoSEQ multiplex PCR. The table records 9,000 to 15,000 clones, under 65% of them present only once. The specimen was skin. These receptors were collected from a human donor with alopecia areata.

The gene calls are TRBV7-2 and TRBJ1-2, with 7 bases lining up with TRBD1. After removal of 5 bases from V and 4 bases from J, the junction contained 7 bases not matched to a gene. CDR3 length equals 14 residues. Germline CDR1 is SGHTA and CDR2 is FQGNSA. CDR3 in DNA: TGTGCCAGCAGCCCGGCAGGGGACAGCTATGGCTACACCTTC. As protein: CASSPAGDSYGYTF.

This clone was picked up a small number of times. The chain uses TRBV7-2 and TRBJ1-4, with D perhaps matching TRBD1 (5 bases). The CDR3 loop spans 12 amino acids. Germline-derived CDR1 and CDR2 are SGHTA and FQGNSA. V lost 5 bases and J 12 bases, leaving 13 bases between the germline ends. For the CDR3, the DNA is TGTGCCAGCAGCCTAAAGGGGTGGGAACTGTTTTTT. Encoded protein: CASSLKGWELFF.

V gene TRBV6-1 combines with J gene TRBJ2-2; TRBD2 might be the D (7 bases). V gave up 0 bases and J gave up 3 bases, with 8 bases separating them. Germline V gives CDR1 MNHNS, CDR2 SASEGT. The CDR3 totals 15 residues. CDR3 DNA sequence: TGTGCCAGCAGTGAAGCGGGGGGGCACACCGGGGAGCTGTTTTTT. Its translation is CASSEAGGHTGELFF.

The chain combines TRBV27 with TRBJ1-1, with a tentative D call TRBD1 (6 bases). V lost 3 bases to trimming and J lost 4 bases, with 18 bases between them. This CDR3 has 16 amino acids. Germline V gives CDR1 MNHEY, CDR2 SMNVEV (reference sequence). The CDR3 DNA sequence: TGTGCCAGCAGTTTCCCGGGGGGCCGGCCGGGCACTGAAGCTTTCTTT. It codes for CASSFPGGRPGTEAFF.

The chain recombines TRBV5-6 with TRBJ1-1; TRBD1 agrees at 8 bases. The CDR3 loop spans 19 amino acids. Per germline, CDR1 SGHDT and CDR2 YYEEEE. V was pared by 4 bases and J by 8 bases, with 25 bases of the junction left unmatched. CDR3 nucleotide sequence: TGTGCCAGCAGCGTCGGTGGGTCAGGGGGCTTTCTCTTAGTCCTAGAAGCTTTCTTT. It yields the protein CASSVGGSGGFLLVLEAFF.

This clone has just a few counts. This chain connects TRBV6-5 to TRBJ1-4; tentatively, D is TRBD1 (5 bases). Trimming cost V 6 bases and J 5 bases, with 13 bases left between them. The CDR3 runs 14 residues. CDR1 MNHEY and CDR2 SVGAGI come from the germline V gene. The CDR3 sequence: CASRKWGGNEKLFF. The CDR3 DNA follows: TGTGCCAGCAGAAAATGGGGCGGGAATGAAAAACTGTTTTTT.

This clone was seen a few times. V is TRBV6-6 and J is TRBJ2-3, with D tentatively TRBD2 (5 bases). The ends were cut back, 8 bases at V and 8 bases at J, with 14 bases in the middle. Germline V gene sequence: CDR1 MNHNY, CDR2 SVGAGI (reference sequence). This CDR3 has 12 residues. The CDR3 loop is CASLDGAGTQYF. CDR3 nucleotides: TGTGCCAGCTTAGACGGCGCGGGTACGCAGTATTTT.

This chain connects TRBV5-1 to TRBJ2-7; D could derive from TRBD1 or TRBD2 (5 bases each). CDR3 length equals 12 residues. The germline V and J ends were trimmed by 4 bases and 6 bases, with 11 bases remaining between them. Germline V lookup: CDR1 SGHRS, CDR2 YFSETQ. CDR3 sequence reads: CASSHRDGEQYF. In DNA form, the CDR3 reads TGCGCCAGCAGCCACCGGGACGGCGAGCAGTACTTC.

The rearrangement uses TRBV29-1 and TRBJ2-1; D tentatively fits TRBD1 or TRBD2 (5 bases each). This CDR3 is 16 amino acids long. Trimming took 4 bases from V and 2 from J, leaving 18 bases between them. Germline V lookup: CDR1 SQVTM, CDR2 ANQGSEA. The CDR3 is CSVGDRGSLAYNEQFF. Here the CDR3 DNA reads TGCAGCGTTGGAGATCGGGGCAGTCTTGCCTACAATGAGCAGTTCTTC.

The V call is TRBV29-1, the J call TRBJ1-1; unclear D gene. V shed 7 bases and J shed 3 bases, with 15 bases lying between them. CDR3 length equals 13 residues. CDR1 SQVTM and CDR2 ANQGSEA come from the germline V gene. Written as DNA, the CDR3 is TGCAGCGCAGAAAGCCCTCGGGACACTGAAGCTTTCTTT. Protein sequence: CSAESPRDTEAFF.

DNA for the CDR3: TGTGCCAGCAGCCCGCTGCACGGCCTCTGGGACGAGCAGTACTTC. This gives the protein CASSPLHGLWDEQYF. V gene TRBV7-6 combines with J gene TRBJ2-7; D is ambiguous. Looked up from germline, CDR1 is SGHVS and CDR2 is FNYEAQ. With 5 bases removed from V and 5 bases from J, the gap between germline ends came to 19 bases. The CDR3 is 15 amino acids.

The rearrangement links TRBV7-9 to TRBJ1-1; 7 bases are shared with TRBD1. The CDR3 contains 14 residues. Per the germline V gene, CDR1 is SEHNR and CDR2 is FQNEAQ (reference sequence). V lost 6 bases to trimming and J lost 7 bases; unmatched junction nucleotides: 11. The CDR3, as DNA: TGTGCCAGCAGTTCACCTACAGGGGTAGGTGAAGCTTTCTTT. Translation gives CASSSPTGVGEAFF.

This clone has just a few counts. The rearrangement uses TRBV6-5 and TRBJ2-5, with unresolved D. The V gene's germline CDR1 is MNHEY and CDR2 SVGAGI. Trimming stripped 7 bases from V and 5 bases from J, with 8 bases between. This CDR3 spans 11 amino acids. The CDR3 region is CASTGLETQYF. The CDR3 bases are TGTGCCAGCACCGGGCTCGAGACCCAGTACTTC.

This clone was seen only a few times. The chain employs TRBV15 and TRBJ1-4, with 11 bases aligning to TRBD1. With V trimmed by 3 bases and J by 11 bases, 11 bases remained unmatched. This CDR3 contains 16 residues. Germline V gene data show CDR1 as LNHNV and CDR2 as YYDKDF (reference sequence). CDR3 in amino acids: CATSREPGQGVLKLFF. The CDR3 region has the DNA TGTGCCACCAGCAGGGAACCGGGACAGGGGGTTCTGAAACTGTTTTTT.

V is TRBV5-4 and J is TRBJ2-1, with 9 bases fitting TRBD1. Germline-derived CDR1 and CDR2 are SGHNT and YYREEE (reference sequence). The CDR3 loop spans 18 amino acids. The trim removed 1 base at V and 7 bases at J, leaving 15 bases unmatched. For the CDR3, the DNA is TGTGCCAGCAGCTTGAGTTGGCTACCGGGACAGGGCATGAATGAGCAGTTCTTC. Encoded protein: CASSLSWLPGQGMNEQFF.

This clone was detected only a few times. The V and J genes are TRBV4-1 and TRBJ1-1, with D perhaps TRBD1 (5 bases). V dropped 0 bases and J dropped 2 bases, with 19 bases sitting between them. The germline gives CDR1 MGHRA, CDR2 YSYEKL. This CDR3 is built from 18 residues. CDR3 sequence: CASSQDFFDRLLNTEAFF. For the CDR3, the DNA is TGCGCCAGCAGCCAAGATTTTTTTGACAGACTACTTAACACTGAAGCTTTCTTT.

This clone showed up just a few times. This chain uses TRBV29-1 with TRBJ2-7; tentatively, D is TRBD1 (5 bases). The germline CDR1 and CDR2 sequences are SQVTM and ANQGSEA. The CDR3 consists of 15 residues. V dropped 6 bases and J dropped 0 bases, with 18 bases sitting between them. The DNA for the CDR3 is TGCAGCGTGGTGGGCCAGGGCCTTACCTCCTACGAGCAGTACTTC. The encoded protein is CSVVGQGLTSYEQYF.

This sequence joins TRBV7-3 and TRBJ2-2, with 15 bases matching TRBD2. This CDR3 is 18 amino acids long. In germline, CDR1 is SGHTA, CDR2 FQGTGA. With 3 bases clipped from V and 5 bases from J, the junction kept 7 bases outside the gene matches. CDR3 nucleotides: TGTGCCAGCAGCTTCTCTGGACTAGCGGGGGGGCGAACCGGGGAGCTGTTTTTT. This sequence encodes CASSFSGLAGGRTGELFF.

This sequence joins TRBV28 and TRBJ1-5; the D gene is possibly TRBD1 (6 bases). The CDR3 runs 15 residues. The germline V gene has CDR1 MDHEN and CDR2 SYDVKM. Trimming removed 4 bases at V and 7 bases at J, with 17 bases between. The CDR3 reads CASSSMGRGEQPQHF. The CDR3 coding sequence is TGTGCCAGCAGTTCGATGGGCAGGGGTGAGCAGCCCCAGCATTTT. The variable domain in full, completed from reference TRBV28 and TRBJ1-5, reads DVKVTQSSRYLVKRTGEKVFLECVQDMDHENMFWYRQDPGLGLRLIYFSYDVKMKEKGDIPEGYSVSREKKERFSLILESASTNQTSMYLCASSSMGRGEQPQHFGDGTRLSIL.

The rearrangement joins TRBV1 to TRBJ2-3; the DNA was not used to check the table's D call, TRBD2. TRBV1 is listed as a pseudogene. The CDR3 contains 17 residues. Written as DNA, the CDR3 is TGCACCAGCAGCCAACCGTCTAGCGGGGGGGCCCCAGATACGCAGTATTTT. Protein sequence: CTSSQPSSGGAPDTQYF.

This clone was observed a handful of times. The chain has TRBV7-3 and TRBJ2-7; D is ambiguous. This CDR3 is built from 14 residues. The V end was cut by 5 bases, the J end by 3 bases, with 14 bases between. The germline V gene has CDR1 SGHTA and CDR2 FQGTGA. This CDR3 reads CASSVGGALYEQYF. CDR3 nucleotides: TGTGCCAGCAGCGTGGGCGGAGCCCTCTACGAGCAGTACTTC.